This TCR beta chain came from a study of T cell changes during pregnancy in multiple sclerosis. Trimming at V came to 6 bases and at J to 1 base, leaving 7 bases not matched to a gene. Germline lookup yields CDR1 SEHNR and CDR2 FQNEAQ (reference sequence). The CDR3 runs 15 residues. The data were produced by immunoSEQ multiplex PCR, yet TCRdb's version contains in-frame clones alone and is incomplete. The sample consists of around 100,000 clones, less than 95% of them appearing once. This specimen consisted of peripheral blood, obtained in the second trimester of pregnancy. The receptor comes from a female donor in good health, enrolled as a control in a pregnancy study. This chain joins TRBV7-9 and TRBJ1-1; 8 positions agree with TRBD1. The CDR3 reads CASRPDRGTNTEAFF. In DNA form, the CDR3 reads TGTGCCAGCAGACCTGACAGGGGAACGAACACTGAAGCTTTCTTT.